A single sample is the source of the 19 T cell receptor beta chains below, sequenced in a study of vaccination effects on CD4 cells after COVID-19. Investigators separated out CD4+ T cells once 10 days of culture had passed. These receptors' antigens are unknown. The assay was immunoSEQ multiplex PCR, and TCRdb's table has in-frame clones only and misses some. Of 40,000 to 55,000 clones listed, around four fifths are singletons. Sample: CD4+ T cells from PBMCs cultured without peptide, taken before COVID-19 vaccination. These receptors were obtained from a human donor who had a prior SARS-CoV-2 infection.

In DNA form, the CDR3 reads TGTGCCAGCAGCTCTGAAACGAATTCACCCCTCCACTTT. Translation gives CASSSETNSPLHF. This chain joins TRBV7-6 and TRBJ1-6; D ambiguous. This CDR3 is 13 amino acids long. The germline CDR1 and CDR2 sequences are SGHVS and FNYEAQ. Trimming removed 4 bases from V and 7 bases from J, with 8 bases in between.

The chain uses TRBV11-3 and TRBJ1-2; D perhaps matches TRBD1 (5 bases). Trimming cost V 9 bases and J 6 bases, with 14 bases left between them. Germline assignment: CDR1 SGHNT and CDR2 YENEEA. The CDR3 is 12 amino acids. The CDR3 coding sequence is TGTGCCAGTGAATTTTGGGGGAATGGCTACACCTTC. Its translation: CASEFWGNGYTF.

This chain joins TRBV6-5 and TRBJ2-5, with TRBD1 as a possible D gene (5 bases). V lost 6 bases, J lost 5 bases, and 13 bases lay in between. CDR1 is MNHEY and CDR2 is SVGAGI in the germline V gene. There are 13 residues in the CDR3. The CDR3 DNA sequence: TGTGCCAGCAGGACCCCAGGGCGGGAGACCCAGTACTTC. This codes for CASRTPGRETQYF.

The genes are TRBV11-2 and TRBJ2-3, with 10 nucleotides matching TRBD1. The CDR3 runs to 15 residues. The junction had 4 bases not matched to a gene; V was cut back by 5 bases and J by 2 bases. Germline V gives CDR1 SGHAT, CDR2 FQNNGV. The CDR3 sequence is CASSPGQGTTDTQYF. In DNA form, the CDR3 reads TGTGCCAGCAGCCCGGGACAGGGGACCACAGATACGCAGTATTTT.

To note about this clone: This sample includes further DNA sequences coding for the same CDR3. This chain joins TRBV5-4 and TRBJ1-1; D remains ambiguous. Trimming stripped 0 bases from V and 5 bases from J, with 8 bases between. The CDR3 consists of 13 residues. The germline V gene has CDR1 SGHNT and CDR2 YYREEE (reference sequence). CDR3 in amino acids: CASSLGGRTEAFF. The CDR3 DNA follows: TGTGCCAGCAGCTTGGGGGGTAGGACTGAAGCTTTCTTT. Complete variable domain (other parts from reference TRBV5-4 and TRBJ1-1): ETGVTQSPTHLIKTRGQQVTLRCSSQSGHNTVSWYQQALGQGPQFIFQYYREEENGRGNFPPRFSGLQFPNYSSELNVNALELDDSALYLCASSLGGRTEAFFGQGTRLTVV.

V gene TRBV29-1 combines with J gene TRBJ2-7, with D tentatively TRBD1 or TRBD2 (6 bases each). This CDR3 has 12 residues. V lost 7 bases, J lost 6 bases, and 16 bases lay in between. The germline gives CDR1 SQVTM, CDR2 ANQGSEA. Here the CDR3 reads CSAGGTSGEQYF. In DNA form, the CDR3 reads TGCAGCGCCGGAGGGACATCGGGCGAGCAGTACTTC.

CDR3: CASSESRGNTGELFF. The CDR3 DNA sequence: TGTGCCAGCAGTGAATCTCGGGGAAATACCGGGGAGCTGTTTTTT. The chain recombines TRBV25-1 with TRBJ2-2; a possible D gene is TRBD2 (5 bases). Germline CDR1 MGHDK, CDR2 SYGVNS. The germline V and J ends were trimmed by 1 base and 5 bases, with 11 bases remaining between them. The CDR3 loop spans 15 amino acids.

The chain couples TRBV13 to TRBJ2-3; 9 nucleotides line up with TRBD2. The V segment lost 6 bases and the J segment 4 bases; nucleotides outside the gene matches: 8. Germline V gives CDR1 PRHDT, CDR2 FYEKMQ (reference sequence). This CDR3 is built from 15 residues. This CDR3 is CASRSSGGTSDTQYF. Written as DNA, the CDR3 is TGTGCCAGCAGATCCAGCGGGGGGACTTCAGATACGCAGTATTTT.

This clone has a single count. This sequence joins TRBV24-1 and TRBJ2-1; D possibly uses TRBD1 or TRBD2 (5 bases each). CDR3 length equals 16 residues. The germline V gene has CDR1 KGHDR and CDR2 SFDVKD. Trimming shortened V by 2 bases and J by 3 bases, and 13 bases separated the two germline ends. In DNA, the CDR3 is TGTGCCACCAGTGATTCTTCAGGGACCTTCTACAATGAGCAGTTCTTC. Protein product: CATSDSSGTFYNEQFF.

This clone came up once. V is TRBV18 and J is TRBJ1-2, with D maybe TRBD1 (5 bases). The germline V gene encodes CDR1 KGHSH and CDR2 LQKENI. This CDR3 has 15 residues. The V and J ends lost 6 bases and 8 bases respectively, with 22 bases between them. CDR3 sequence: CASSIAPSDTSGYTF. CDR3 DNA: TGTGCCAGCTCCATTGCCCCTTCGGACACCTCGGGCTACACCTTC.

The J gene is TRBJ2-1, the V gene TRBV24-1; TRBD2 matches 9 bases. The CDR3 spans 18 residues. In germline, CDR1 is KGHDR, CDR2 SFDVKD. Trimming at V came to 1 base and at J to 8 bases, leaving 14 bases not matched to a gene. The CDR3 loop reads CATSDLPPLAGALHEQFF. For the CDR3, the DNA is TGTGCCACCAGTGATTTACCCCCATTAGCGGGAGCTTTACATGAGCAGTTCTTC.

In this sample, this clone turned up a few times. The V gene is TRBV3-1 (or the pseudogene TRBV3-2), the J gene TRBJ2-7; TRBD2 is a possible D gene (5 bases). Trimming shortened V by 5 bases and J by 1 base, and 9 bases separated the two germline ends. The germline V gene encodes CDR1 LGHDT and CDR2 YNNKEL (reference sequence). The CDR3 has 13 residues. CDR3 coding DNA: TGTGCCAGCAGCGATCTAGCATCCTACGAGCAGTACTTC. Amino acids: CASSDLASYEQYF.

This clone was seen more than once but under ten times. The chain has TRBV5-8 and TRBJ1-1, with 11 positions matching TRBD1. V was pared by 2 bases and J by 5 bases, with 5 bases of the junction left unmatched. Germline V gives CDR1 SGHTS, CDR2 YDEGEE. The CDR3 spans 15 residues. CDR3 in amino acids: CASSFTGTGGTEAFF. The CDR3 region has the DNA TGTGCCAGCAGCTTTACCGGGACAGGGGGTACTGAAGCTTTCTTT.

J is TRBJ2-5 and V is TRBV5-5, with 8 positions matching TRBD1. The ends lost 1 base at V and 4 bases at J; junction bases unmatched: 6. Looked up from germline, CDR1 is SGHKS and CDR2 is YYEKEE (reference sequence). The CDR3 spans 15 residues. CDR3 in amino acids: CASSLSRDRSETQYF. Here the CDR3 DNA reads TGTGCCAGCAGCTTGTCCAGGGACAGGTCAGAGACCCAGTACTTC.

This clone was detected only once. The chain has TRBV29-1 and TRBJ2-3, with a weak D call TRBD2 (5 bases). The germline gives CDR1 SQVTM, CDR2 ANQGSEA. The V end lost 8 bases, the J end lost 2 bases, and 11 bases lay between the germline ends. This CDR3 has 12 residues. CDR3 in amino acids: CSPLDFTDTQYF. As DNA, the CDR3 is TGCAGCCCCTTGGACTTCACAGATACGCAGTATTTT.

The chain joins TRBV9 to TRBJ2-5; D is unclear. V was shortened by 0 bases and J by 3 bases, with 12 bases between the two germline ends. From germline, CDR1 is SGDLS and CDR2 YYNGEE. The length of the CDR3 is 15 residues. CDR3 protein: CASSVGPVEEETQYF. CDR3 DNA: TGTGCCAGCAGCGTAGGCCCAGTCGAGGAAGAGACCCAGTACTTC.

J is TRBJ2-3 and V is TRBV15; D perhaps matches TRBD2 (6 bases). This CDR3 is built from 16 residues. V lost 5 bases to trimming and J lost 1 base, with 16 bases between them. Per the germline V gene, CDR1 is LNHNV and CDR2 is YYDKDF (reference sequence). The CDR3: CATSVRLVPGTDTQYF. The CDR3 region has the DNA TGTGCCACCAGCGTCCGACTAGTCCCAGGCACAGATACGCAGTATTTT. Filled out from reference TRBV15 and TRBJ2-3, the complete variable domain reads DAMVIQNPRYQVTQFGKPVTLSCSQTLNHNVMYWYQQKSSQAPKLLFHYYDKDFNNEADTPDNFQSRRPNTSFCFLDIRSPGLGDTAMYLCATSVRLVPGTDTQYFGPGTRLTVL.

The chain is built from TRBV5-4 and TRBJ2-3; 9 bases are shared with TRBD2. V was pared by 2 bases and J by 3 bases, with 7 bases of the junction left unmatched. Per germline, CDR1 SGHNT and CDR2 YYREEE (reference sequence). This CDR3 has 16 amino acids. As DNA, the CDR3 is TGTGCCAGCAGCTTCTTGGGCGGGGGGGAAACAGATACGCAGTATTTT. This gives the protein CASSFLGGGETDTQYF.

The CDR3 DNA reads as TGTGCCAGCAGCCCCTACCGACAGGCCGATAATTCACCCCTCCACTTT. Its protein product is CASSPYRQADNSPLHF. The chain is built from TRBV7-2 and TRBJ1-6, with D possibly being TRBD1 (6 bases). Per germline, CDR1 SGHTA and CDR2 FQGNSA. This CDR3 has 16 residues. V dropped 5 bases and J dropped 5 bases, with 16 bases sitting between them.